The 9 T cell receptor beta chains below were found in one sample sequenced in a study of cytomegalovirus exposure and HLA in healthy donors. Produced via immunoSEQ multiplex PCR; TCRdb's table is partial and in-frame only. This sample has over 200,000 clones, with around four fifths found just once. Sequencing was performed on PBMCs. All receptors derive from a woman in her late teens or twenties in good health and CMV-seronegative.

The gene calls are TRBV10-2 and TRBJ2-7; D is uncertain. Germline V CDR1 and CDR2: WSHSY, SAAADI. V was trimmed by 4 bases and J by 5 bases, leaving 9 bases between them. The CDR3 extends over 12 amino acids. For the CDR3, the DNA is TGCGCCAGCAGTGTAGTCGGCAACGAGCAGTACTTC. Translation gives CASSVVGNEQYF.

CDR3: CASSYSRQGNYGYTF. The DNA of the CDR3 is TGTGCCAGCAGTTACTCACGACAGGGGAACTATGGCTACACCTTC. This sequence joins TRBV6-5 and TRBJ1-2; 8 bases align to TRBD1. The CDR3 runs 15 residues. After removal of 0 bases from V and 2 bases from J, the junction contained 2 bases not matched to a gene. Germline lookup yields CDR1 MNHEY and CDR2 SVGAGI.

The chain is built from TRBV27 and TRBJ2-2, with a possible D match to TRBD2 (6 bases). The length of the CDR3 is 14 residues. V lost 6 bases, J lost 7 bases, and 15 bases lay in between. Per the germline V gene, CDR1 is MNHEY and CDR2 is SMNVEV (reference sequence). The CDR3 region has the DNA TGTGCCAGCAGCTCCGGAGGGATGGGCGGGGAGCTGTTTTTT. Protein sequence: CASSSGGMGGELFF.

The chain recombines TRBV29-1 with TRBJ1-1, with no clear D. The CDR3 length is 12 residues. V gave up 0 bases and J gave up 7 bases, with 9 bases separating them. Germline V gives CDR1 SQVTM, CDR2 ANQGSEA. The CDR3 region has the DNA TGCAGCGTTGAAGAAGTTAGGTTTGAAGCTTTCTTT. Translated: CSVEEVRFEAFF.

This clone appeared a single time. The chain couples TRBV28 to TRBJ1-2; D gene uncertain. The CDR3 totals 11 residues. V was cut by 4 bases and J by 7 bases, with 7 bases left in between. Looked up from germline, CDR1 is MDHEN and CDR2 is SYDVKM. The CDR3 protein is CASSSYAGYTF. The CDR3 DNA sequence: TGTGCCAGCAGTTCTTACGCTGGCTACACCTTC.

This rearrangement joins TRBV5-4 to TRBJ1-2, with 11 bases fitting TRBD1. The trim removed 3 bases at V and 8 bases at J, leaving 12 bases unmatched. CDR1 is SGHNT and CDR2 is YYREEE in the germline V gene (reference sequence). The CDR3 runs to 16 residues. CDR3 region: CASSYEYGQGAKGYTF. CDR3 DNA sequence: TGTGCCAGCAGCTATGAATATGGACAGGGGGCGAAGGGCTACACCTTC.

The chain couples TRBV6-5 to TRBJ2-1, with 9 bases that match TRBD2. The CDR3 runs to 14 residues. V gave up 6 bases and J gave up 9 bases; unmatched junction bases: 9. The germline V gene has CDR1 MNHEY and CDR2 SVGAGI. In DNA form, the CDR3 reads TGTGCCAGCAGCATTAGCGGGAGAGGAGGTGAGCAGTTCTTC. Translated: CASSISGRGGEQFF.

The rearrangement joins TRBV15 to TRBJ1-6; D is uncertain. V lost 1 base to trimming and J lost 5 bases, with 6 bases between them. Germline V gene data show CDR1 as LNHNV and CDR2 as YYDKDF (reference sequence). The length of the CDR3 is 14 residues. CDR3 loop: CATSRGTHNSPLHF. CDR3 nucleotide sequence: TGTGCCACCAGCAGAGGAACCCATAATTCACCCCTCCACTTT. Full variable domain (missing parts from reference TRBV15 and TRBJ1-6): DAMVIQNPRYQVTQFGKPVTLSCSQTLNHNVMYWYQQKSSQAPKLLFHYYDKDFNNEADTPDNFQSRRPNTSFCFLDIRSPGLGDTAMYLCATSRGTHNSPLHFGNGTRLTVT.

J is TRBJ1-4 and V is TRBV6-5; the match to TRBD1 covers 9 bases. The junction had 7 bases not matched to a gene; V was cut back by 2 bases and J by 6 bases. Germline-derived CDR1 and CDR2 are MNHEY and SVGAGI. The CDR3 totals 16 residues. The chain's CDR3 is CASSYGRGQGYEKLFF. The CDR3 region has the DNA TGTGCCAGCAGTTACGGGCGGGGACAGGGATATGAAAAACTGTTTTTT.